These 27 T cell receptor beta chains came from one sample sequenced in a study of T cell responses to AZD1222 COVID-19 vaccine. Sequencing used immunoSEQ multiplex PCR; TCRdb keeps in-frame clones, though not all of them. The table shows fewer than 200,000 clones, with roughly 94% occurring only once. Source: peripheral blood, taken 28 days after the second AZD1222 dose. The receptor source for this set is an adult who received the AZD1222 COVID-19 vaccine.

The V gene is TRBV7-2, the J gene TRBJ2-5; D possibly corresponds to TRBD1 (6 bases). This CDR3 is built from 13 residues. Germline CDR1 and CDR2: SGHTA and FQGNSA. Between the trimmed V and J ends, which lost 5 bases and 4 bases, there was a span of 11 bases. The CDR3 here is CASSPTGTETQYF. The CDR3, as DNA: TGTGCCAGCAGCCCAACAGGGACAGAGACCCAGTACTTC.

The sample holds one count of this clone. The chain carries TRBV27 and TRBJ2-1, with TRBD2 identical over 14 bases. The CDR3 spans 17 residues. V was clipped by 2 bases and J by 10 bases; unmatched bases: 10. CDR1 is MNHEY, CDR2 SMNVEV, per germline (reference sequence). CDR3 sequence reads: CASSLPGTSGSIREQFF. Written as DNA, the CDR3 is TGTGCCAGCAGTTTACCGGGGACTAGCGGGAGTATAAGGGAGCAGTTCTTC.

This clone was detected once. J is TRBJ1-1 and V is TRBV12-3 or TRBV12-4; D remains ambiguous. The CDR3 length is 12 residues. Trimming took 3 bases from V and 10 from J, leaving 12 bases between them. This CDR3 reads CASSFGRPRAFF. In DNA form, the CDR3 reads TGTGCCAGCAGTTTTGGACGGCCCCGAGCTTTCTTT.

Here the CDR3 DNA reads TGTGCCAGCAGCTTAGGGCAGGAGCACTACGAGCAGTACTTC. Its translation is CASSLGQEHYEQYF. This chain connects TRBV13 to TRBJ2-7; D unclear. V was cut by 0 bases and J by 3 bases, with 9 bases left in between. Germline loops: CDR1 PRHDT, CDR2 FYEKMQ (reference sequence). The CDR3 is 14 residues long.

The V call is TRBV6-6, the J call TRBJ1-2, with 8 bases matching TRBD1. V shed 7 bases, J shed 4 bases, and the junction held 5 bases outside the gene matches. Germline lookup yields CDR1 MNHNY and CDR2 SVGAGI (reference sequence). There are 13 residues in the CDR3. The CDR3 loop is CASIDRGGYGYTF. In DNA, the CDR3 is TGTGCCAGCATTGACAGGGGCGGCTATGGCTACACCTTC.

J is TRBJ2-4 and V is TRBV5-4; D unresolved. This CDR3 is built from 12 residues. CDR1 and CDR2 (germline): SGHNT, YYREEE (reference sequence). V was pared by 4 bases and J by 7 bases, with 9 bases between. CDR3: CASSLMDNIQYF. CDR3 in DNA: TGTGCCAGCAGCCTAATGGACAACATTCAGTACTTC.

This chain joins TRBV7-3 and TRBJ2-3, with unresolved D. The CDR3 is 13 residues long. Germline CDR1 is SGHTA and CDR2 is FQGTGA. V lost 5 bases, J lost 6 bases, and 12 bases lay in between. CDR3 loop: CASSPHGRDTQYF. The CDR3 DNA is TGTGCCAGCAGCCCACACGGCAGGGATACGCAGTATTTT.

This rearrangement joins TRBV12-3 or TRBV12-4 to TRBJ1-1; D is unclear. The CDR3 length is 12 residues. The V end lost 5 bases, the J end lost 7 bases, and 11 bases lay between the germline ends. The CDR3 spells CASSLRTVEAFF. The DNA for the CDR3 is TGTGCCAGCAGTCTAAGGACTGTTGAAGCTTTCTTT.

The chain joins TRBV15 to TRBJ2-6; TRBD2 is a possible D gene (6 bases). The CDR3 is 20 amino acids. The germline V gene encodes CDR1 LNHNV and CDR2 YYDKDF (reference sequence). V was pared by 3 bases and J by 4 bases, with 25 bases between. The CDR3 DNA is TGTGCCACCAGCAGTGGGCACCGGGACTGGGGGTTGGGGGGGGCCAACGTCCTGACTTTC. It translates to CATSSGHRDWGLGGANVLTF.

The chain is built from TRBV7-8 and TRBJ1-1; D gene ambiguous. Germline lookup yields CDR1 SGHVS and CDR2 FQNEAQ. This CDR3 spans 16 amino acids. The V end lost 5 bases, the J end lost 1 base, and 17 bases lay between the germline ends. The CDR3 sequence is CASSAWTNTPNTEAFF. The CDR3 nucleotides are TGTGCCAGCAGCGCATGGACGAATACACCGAACACTGAAGCTTTCTTT.

This rearrangement joins TRBV9 to TRBJ1-1, with 7 bases lining up with TRBD1. Germline CDR1 and CDR2: SGDLS and YYNGEE. The CDR3 totals 12 residues. Germline trimming cut 3 bases from V and 6 bases from J; bases unmatched to any gene: 2. Written as DNA, the CDR3 is TGTGCCAGCAGCGGAGGGACAGCTGAAGCTTTCTTT. Translating it yields CASSGGTAEAFF.

This sequence joins TRBV5-4 and TRBJ2-3; D gene uncertain. This CDR3 spans 13 amino acids. Germline CDR1 SGHNT, CDR2 YYREEE (reference sequence). V lost 1 base and J lost 3, with 6 bases in between. The CDR3 spells CASSLTGTDTQYF. The CDR3 coding sequence is TGTGCCAGCAGCTTGACTGGGACAGATACGCAGTATTTT.

The genes are TRBV28 and TRBJ2-5; 10 bases map to TRBD1. The germline V gene has CDR1 MDHEN and CDR2 SYDVKM. The CDR3 has 15 amino acids. Trimming took 4 bases from V and 5 from J; bases not matched to a gene: 7. The CDR3 sequence: CASSSRTGGSETQYF. Written as DNA, the CDR3 is TGTGCCAGCAGTTCACGGACAGGGGGTTCGGAGACCCAGTACTTC.

This chain uses TRBV5-1 with TRBJ1-5; maybe TRBD1 (5 bases). The CDR3 sequence is 16 residues long. From germline, CDR1 is SGHRS and CDR2 YFSETQ. V was trimmed by 2 bases and J by 4 bases, leaving 16 bases between them. As DNA, the CDR3 is TGCGCCAGCAGCTTTAATCCAGGAGGGGATAATCAGCCCCAGCATTTT. It yields the protein CASSFNPGGDNQPQHF. Complete variable domain (other parts from reference TRBV5-1 and TRBJ1-5): KAGVTQTPRYLIKTRGQQVTLSCSPISGHRSVSWYQQTPGQGLQFLFEYFSETQRNKGNFPGRFSGRQFSNSRSEMNVSTLELGDSALYLCASSFNPGGDNQPQHFGDGTRLSIL.

This chain uses TRBV7-9 with TRBJ2-5, with D perhaps matching TRBD1 or TRBD2 (5 bases each). Germline V gene data show CDR1 as SEHNR and CDR2 as FQNEAQ (reference sequence). Trimming took off 5 bases at V and 1 base at J, with 20 bases between the two ends. The CDR3 covers 17 residues. The CDR3, as DNA: TGTGCCAGCAGCCCTCCACGAGGGGCAAGGGGCCAAGAGACCCAGTACTTC. Translation gives CASSPPRGARGQETQYF.

The chain combines TRBV6-5 with TRBJ1-2; the match to TRBD1 covers 7 bases. CDR3 length equals 15 residues. The junction had 10 bases not matched to a gene; V was cut back by 7 bases and J by 2 bases. From germline, CDR1 is MNHEY and CDR2 SVGAGI. CDR3 sequence: CASTRWDRENYGYTF. DNA of the CDR3: TGTGCCAGCACCCGTTGGGACAGAGAGAACTATGGCTACACCTTC.

The chain uses TRBV18 and TRBJ1-1, with D unresolved. The CDR3 has 12 residues. Germline V gives CDR1 KGHSH, CDR2 LQKENI. V lost 4 bases, J lost 2 bases, and 5 bases lay in between. CDR3 region: CASSRLNTEAFF. The CDR3 nucleotides are TGTGCCAGCTCACGGTTAAACACTGAAGCTTTCTTT.

The gene calls are TRBV7-9 and TRBJ1-5, with unresolved D. V lost 0 bases, J lost 3 bases, and 18 bases lay in between. In germline, CDR1 is SEHNR, CDR2 FQNEAQ (reference sequence). This CDR3 comprises 18 residues. DNA of the CDR3: TGTGCCAGCAGCTTAGCCCGGTCGACCAGAGGATCCAATCAGCCCCAGCATTTT. Protein: CASSLARSTRGSNQPQHF. The variable domain in full, with the rest retrieved from reference TRBV7-9 and TRBJ1-5, is DTGVSQNPRHKITKRGQNVTFRCDPISEHNRLYWYRQTLGQGPEFLTYFQNEAQLEKSRLLSDRFSAERPKGSFSTLEIQRTEQGDSAMYLCASSLARSTRGSNQPQHFGDGTRLSIL.

V usage is TRBV4-3 and J usage is TRBJ1-4; D perhaps matches TRBD1 (5 bases). Looked up from germline, CDR1 is LGHNA and CDR2 is YSLEER. The CDR3 contains 18 residues. Trimming pared 3 bases from V and 2 bases from J, leaving 19 bases between. The CDR3 bases are TGCGCCAGCAGCCACGGAAGGGGACGGATTTGGACTAATGAAAAACTGTTTTTT. Protein: CASSHGRGRIWTNEKLFF.

The rearrangement joins TRBV29-1 to TRBJ1-2; D is unresolved. Trimming pared 5 bases from V and 0 bases from J, leaving 13 bases between. Per the germline V gene, CDR1 is SQVTM and CDR2 is ANQGSEA. This CDR3 is 14 amino acids long. The DNA of the CDR3 is TGCAGCGTTTTAAGAGGTTCCCCTAACTATGGCTACACCTTC. It translates to CSVLRGSPNYGYTF.

J is TRBJ2-5 and V is TRBV5-1, with 9 bases aligning to TRBD2. Germline trimming cut 0 bases from V and 3 bases from J; bases unmatched to any gene: 3. The CDR3 totals 15 residues. Germline V CDR1 and CDR2: SGHRS, YFSETQ. This chain's CDR3 is CASSLDSGGEETQYF. CDR3 DNA sequence: TGCGCCAGCAGCTTGGATAGCGGGGGAGAAGAGACCCAGTACTTC.

In DNA, the CDR3 is TGTGCCAGCAGCCCTCGGGGTGACACCTTC. This gives the protein CASSPRGDTF. J is TRBJ1-2 and V is TRBV3-1 (or the pseudogene TRBV3-2), with no clear D. CDR3 size: 10 residues. With 4 bases removed from V and 12 bases from J, the gap between germline ends came to 9 bases. Germline V gene sequence: CDR1 LGHDT, CDR2 YNNKEL (reference sequence).

The V call is TRBV5-8, the J call TRBJ1-5; a possible D gene is TRBD1 (6 bases). Germline loops: CDR1 SGHTS, CDR2 YDEGEE. V shed 4 bases and J shed 2 bases, with 16 bases lying between them. The CDR3 runs 16 residues. The CDR3 protein is CASSPRGGGRNQPQHF. The CDR3 region has the DNA TGTGCCAGCAGCCCGAGAGGGGGGGGACGCAATCAGCCCCAGCATTTT.

This sequence joins TRBV5-1 and TRBJ2-7; 7 nucleotides align to TRBD1. CDR1 SGHRS and CDR2 YFSETQ come from the germline V gene. There are 15 residues in the CDR3. The V and J ends lost 4 bases and 1 base, in that order; junction bases with no gene match: 8. CDR3 region: CASSEGDSRSYEQYF. Here the CDR3 DNA reads TGCGCCAGCAGCGAAGGGGACAGCCGATCCTACGAGCAGTACTTC. The variable domain in full, with the rest retrieved from reference TRBV5-1 and TRBJ2-7, is KAGVTQTPRYLIKTRGQQVTLSCSPISGHRSVSWYQQTPGQGLQFLFEYFSETQRNKGNFPGRFSGRQFSNSRSEMNVSTLELGDSALYLCASSEGDSRSYEQYFGPGTRLTVT.

The V and J genes are TRBV6-1 and TRBJ1-4; no clear D gene. Trimming took off 0 bases at V and 8 bases at J, with 13 bases between the two ends. The length of the CDR3 is 15 residues. The germline V gene encodes CDR1 MNHNS and CDR2 SASEGT. CDR3 nucleotides: TGTGCCAGCAGTGAAGCTGGAGGGCTGGGGGAAAAACTGTTTTTT. This sequence encodes CASSEAGGLGEKLFF.

The V and J genes are TRBV11-1 and TRBJ2-5, with 9 bases lining up with TRBD2. The germline CDR1 and CDR2 sequences are SGHAT and FQDESV (reference sequence). The V and J ends lost 5 bases and 5 bases, in that order; junction bases with no gene match: 12. The CDR3 length is 16 residues. The CDR3 spells CASSALGAGGWETQYF. As DNA, the CDR3 is TGTGCCAGCAGCGCCTTGGGAGCGGGAGGTTGGGAGACCCAGTACTTC.

The rearrangement links TRBV19 to TRBJ1-5, with a weak D call TRBD1 (5 bases). Trimming took 5 bases from V and 12 from J, leaving 35 bases between them. This CDR3 spans 19 amino acids. Germline assignment: CDR1 LNHDA and CDR2 SQIVND (reference sequence). For the CDR3, the DNA is TGTGCCAGTAGTCCCCAGGTCGGGACGGTCGGGTCCTGGGGTCCGGGCCAGCATTTT. It translates to CASSPQVGTVGSWGPGQHF. Full variable domain (remainder filled in from reference TRBV19 and TRBJ1-5): DGGITQSPKYLFRKEGQNVTLSCEQNLNHDAMYWYRQDPGQGLRLIYYSQIVNDFQKGDIAEGYSVSREKKESFPLTVTSAQKNPTAFYLCASSPQVGTVGSWGPGQHFGDGTRLSIL.